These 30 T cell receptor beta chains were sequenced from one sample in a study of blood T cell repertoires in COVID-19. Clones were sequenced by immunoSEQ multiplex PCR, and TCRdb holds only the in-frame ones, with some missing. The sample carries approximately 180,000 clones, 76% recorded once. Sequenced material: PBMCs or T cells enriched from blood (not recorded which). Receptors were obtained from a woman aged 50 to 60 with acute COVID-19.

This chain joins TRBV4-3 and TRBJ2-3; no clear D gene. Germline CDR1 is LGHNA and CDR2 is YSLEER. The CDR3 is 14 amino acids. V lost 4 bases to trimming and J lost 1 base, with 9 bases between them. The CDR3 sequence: CASSPQRRTDTQYF. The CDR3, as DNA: TGCGCCAGCAGCCCCCAGCGCCGCACAGATACGCAGTATTTT.

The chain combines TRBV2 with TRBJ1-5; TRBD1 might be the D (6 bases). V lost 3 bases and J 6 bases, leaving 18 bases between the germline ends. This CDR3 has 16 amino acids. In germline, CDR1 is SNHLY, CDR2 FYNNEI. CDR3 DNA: TGTGCCAGCAGTGATTGGGGCCAGGTGGGGGCTCAGCCCCAGCATTTT. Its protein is CASSDWGQVGAQPQHF. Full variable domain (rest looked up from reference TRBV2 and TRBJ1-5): EPEVTQTPSHQVTQMGQEVILRCVPISNHLYFYWYRQILGQKVEFLVSFYNNEISEKSEIFDDQFSVERPDGSNFTLKIRSTKLEDSAMYFCASSDWGQVGAQPQHFGDGTRLSIL.

Here the CDR3 DNA reads TGCGCCAGCCGGGAACGAACTACTGACTATGGCTACACCTTC. This encodes CASRERTTDYGYTF. The chain has TRBV5-1 and TRBJ1-2; D not resolved. The CDR3 consists of 14 residues. Germline lookup yields CDR1 SGHRS and CDR2 YFSETQ. Trimming cost V 7 bases and J 3 bases, with 16 bases left between them. Full variable domain (remainder filled in from reference TRBV5-1 and TRBJ1-2): KAGVTQTPRYLIKTRGQQVTLSCSPISGHRSVSWYQQTPGQGLQFLFEYFSETQRNKGNFPGRFSGRQFSNSRSEMNVSTLELGDSALYLCASRERTTDYGYTFGSGTRLTVV.

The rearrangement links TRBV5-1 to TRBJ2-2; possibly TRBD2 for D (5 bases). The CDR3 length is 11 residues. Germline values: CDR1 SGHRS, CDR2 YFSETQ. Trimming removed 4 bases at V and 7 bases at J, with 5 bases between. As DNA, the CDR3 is TGCGCCAGCAGCGAGGGCGGGGAGCTGTTTTTT. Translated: CASSEGGELFF.

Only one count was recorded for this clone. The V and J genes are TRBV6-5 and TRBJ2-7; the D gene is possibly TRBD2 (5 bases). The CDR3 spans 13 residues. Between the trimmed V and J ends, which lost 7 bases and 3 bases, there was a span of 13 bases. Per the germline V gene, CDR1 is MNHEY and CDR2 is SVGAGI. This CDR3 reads CASKTSGFYEQYV. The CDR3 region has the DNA TGTGCCAGCAAGACCTCGGGGTTCTACGAGCAGTACGTC.

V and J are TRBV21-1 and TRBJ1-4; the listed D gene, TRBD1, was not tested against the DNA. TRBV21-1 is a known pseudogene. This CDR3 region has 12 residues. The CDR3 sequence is CASSAHRVVPFF. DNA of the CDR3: TGTGCCAGCAGCGCCCACAGGGTGGTACCGTTTTTT.

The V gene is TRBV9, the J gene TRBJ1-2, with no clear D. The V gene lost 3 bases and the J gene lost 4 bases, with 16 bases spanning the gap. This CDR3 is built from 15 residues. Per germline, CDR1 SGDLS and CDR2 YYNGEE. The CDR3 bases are TGTGCCAGCAGCGCTCATGGTGGAGAGCTCTATGGCTACACCTTC. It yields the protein CASSAHGGELYGYTF.

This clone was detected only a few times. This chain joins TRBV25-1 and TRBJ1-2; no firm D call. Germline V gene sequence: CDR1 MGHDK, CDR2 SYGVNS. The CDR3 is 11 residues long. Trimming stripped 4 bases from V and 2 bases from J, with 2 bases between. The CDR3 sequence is CASSANYGYTF. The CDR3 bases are TGTGCCAGCAGTGCGAACTATGGCTACACCTTC.

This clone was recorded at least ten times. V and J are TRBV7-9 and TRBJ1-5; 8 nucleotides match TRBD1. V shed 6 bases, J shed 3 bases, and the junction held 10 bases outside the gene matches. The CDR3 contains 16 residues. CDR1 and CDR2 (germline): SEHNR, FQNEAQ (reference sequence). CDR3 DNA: TGTGCCAGCAGTGTCGGACAGGGTGTACTCAATCAGCCCCAGCATTTT. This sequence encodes CASSVGQGVLNQPQHF. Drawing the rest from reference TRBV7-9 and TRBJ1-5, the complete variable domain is DTGVSQNPRHKITKRGQNVTFRCDPISEHNRLYWYRQTLGQGPEFLTYFQNEAQLEKSRLLSDRFSAERPKGSFSTLEIQRTEQGDSAMYLCASSVGQGVLNQPQHFGDGTRLSIL.

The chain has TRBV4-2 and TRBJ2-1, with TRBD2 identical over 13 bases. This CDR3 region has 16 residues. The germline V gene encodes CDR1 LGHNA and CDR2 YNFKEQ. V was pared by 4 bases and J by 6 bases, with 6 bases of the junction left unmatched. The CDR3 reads CASSPLGLAGVNEQFF. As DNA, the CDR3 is TGTGCCAGCAGCCCCCTCGGACTAGCGGGGGTCAATGAGCAGTTCTTC.

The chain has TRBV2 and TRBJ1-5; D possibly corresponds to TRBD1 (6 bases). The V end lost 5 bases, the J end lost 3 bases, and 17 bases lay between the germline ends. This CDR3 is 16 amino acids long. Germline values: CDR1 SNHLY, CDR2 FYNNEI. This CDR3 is CASSLAGQGTNQPQHF. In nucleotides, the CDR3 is TGTGCCAGCAGTCTTGCCGGTCAGGGGACCAATCAGCCCCAGCATTTT.

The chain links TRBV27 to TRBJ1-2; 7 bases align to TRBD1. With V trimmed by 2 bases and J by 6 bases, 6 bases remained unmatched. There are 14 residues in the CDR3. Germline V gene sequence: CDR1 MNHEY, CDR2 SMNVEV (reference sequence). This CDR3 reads CASSLGGGANGYTF. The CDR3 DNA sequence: TGTGCCAGCAGTTTAGGAGGGGGCGCGAATGGCTACACCTTC.

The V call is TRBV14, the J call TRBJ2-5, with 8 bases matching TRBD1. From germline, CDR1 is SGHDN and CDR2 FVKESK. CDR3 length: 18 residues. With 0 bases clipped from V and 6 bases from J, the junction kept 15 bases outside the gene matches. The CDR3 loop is CASSQDQAGGERSKTQYF. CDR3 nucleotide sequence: TGTGCCAGCAGCCAAGATCAAGCAGGGGGCGAGAGGTCAAAGACCCAGTACTTC.

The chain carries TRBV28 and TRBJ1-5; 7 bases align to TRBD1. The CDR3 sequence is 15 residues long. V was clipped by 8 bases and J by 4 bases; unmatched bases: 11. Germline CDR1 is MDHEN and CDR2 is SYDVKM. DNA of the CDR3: TGTGCCAGCTGGAGGGGGCGCATAAGTAATCAGCCCCAGCATTTT. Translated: CASWRGRISNQPQHF.

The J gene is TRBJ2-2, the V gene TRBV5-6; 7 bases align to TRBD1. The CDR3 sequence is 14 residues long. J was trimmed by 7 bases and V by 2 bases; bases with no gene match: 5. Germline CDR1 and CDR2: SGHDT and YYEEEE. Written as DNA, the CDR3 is TGTGCCAGCAGCTTCCAGGGGGTCGGCGGGGAGCTGTTTTTT. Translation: CASSFQGVGGELFF.

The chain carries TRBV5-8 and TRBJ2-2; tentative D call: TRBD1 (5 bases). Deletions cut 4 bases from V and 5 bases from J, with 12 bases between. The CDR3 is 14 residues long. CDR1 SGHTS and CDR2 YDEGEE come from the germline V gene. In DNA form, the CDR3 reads TGTGCCAGCAGCCCCCGGACATTTACCGGGGAGCTGTTTTTT. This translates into CASSPRTFTGELFF.

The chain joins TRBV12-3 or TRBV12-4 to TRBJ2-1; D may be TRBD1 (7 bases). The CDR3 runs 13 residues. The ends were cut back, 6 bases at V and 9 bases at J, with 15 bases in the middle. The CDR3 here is CASRSRGAGEQFF. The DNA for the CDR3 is TGTGCCAGCAGGTCCAGGGGGGCTGGTGAGCAGTTCTTC.

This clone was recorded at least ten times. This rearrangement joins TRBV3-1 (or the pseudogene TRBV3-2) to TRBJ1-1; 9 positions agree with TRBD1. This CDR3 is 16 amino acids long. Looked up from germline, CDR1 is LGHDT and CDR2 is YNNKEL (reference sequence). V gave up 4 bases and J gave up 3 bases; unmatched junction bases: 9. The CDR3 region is CASSPTGGAAYTEAFF. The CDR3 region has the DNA TGTGCCAGCAGCCCCACAGGGGGCGCAGCCTACACTGAAGCTTTCTTT.

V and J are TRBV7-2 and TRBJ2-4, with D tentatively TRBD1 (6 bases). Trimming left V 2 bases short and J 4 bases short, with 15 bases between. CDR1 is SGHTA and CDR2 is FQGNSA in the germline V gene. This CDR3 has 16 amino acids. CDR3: CASSLKLGHGKNIQYF. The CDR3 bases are TGTGCCAGCAGCTTAAAATTGGGACACGGAAAAAACATTCAGTACTTC.

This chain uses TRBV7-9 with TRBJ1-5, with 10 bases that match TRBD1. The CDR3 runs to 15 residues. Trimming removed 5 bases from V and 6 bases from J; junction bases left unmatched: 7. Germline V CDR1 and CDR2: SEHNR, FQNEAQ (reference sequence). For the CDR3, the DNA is TGTGCCAGCAGCCAAGACAGGGGGCGCGTTCAGCCCCAGCATTTT. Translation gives CASSQDRGRVQPQHF. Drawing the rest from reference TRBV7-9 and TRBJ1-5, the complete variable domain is DTGVSQNPRHKITKRGQNVTFRCDPISEHNRLYWYRQTLGQGPEFLTYFQNEAQLEKSRLLSDRFSAERPKGSFSTLEIQRTEQGDSAMYLCASSQDRGRVQPQHFGDGTRLSIL.

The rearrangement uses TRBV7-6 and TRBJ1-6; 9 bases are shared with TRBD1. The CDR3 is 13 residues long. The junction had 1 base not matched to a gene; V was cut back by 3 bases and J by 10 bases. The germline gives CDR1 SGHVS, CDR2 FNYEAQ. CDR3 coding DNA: TGTGCCAGCAGCTTGACAGGGGGATCACCCCTCCACTTT. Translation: CASSLTGGSPLHF.

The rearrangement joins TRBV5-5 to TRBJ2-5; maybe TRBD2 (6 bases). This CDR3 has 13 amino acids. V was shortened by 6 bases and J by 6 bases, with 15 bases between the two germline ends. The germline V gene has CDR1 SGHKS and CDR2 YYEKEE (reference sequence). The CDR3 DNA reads TGTGCCAGCATGCTAAACGGAGGGAAGACCCAGTACTTC. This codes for CASMLNGGKTQYF.

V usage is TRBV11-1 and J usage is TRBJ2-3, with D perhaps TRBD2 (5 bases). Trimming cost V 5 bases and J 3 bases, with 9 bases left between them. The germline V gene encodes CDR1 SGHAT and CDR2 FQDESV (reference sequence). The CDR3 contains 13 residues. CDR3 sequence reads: CASSILGTDTQYF. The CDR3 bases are TGTGCCAGCAGCATACTAGGAACAGATACGCAGTATTTT.

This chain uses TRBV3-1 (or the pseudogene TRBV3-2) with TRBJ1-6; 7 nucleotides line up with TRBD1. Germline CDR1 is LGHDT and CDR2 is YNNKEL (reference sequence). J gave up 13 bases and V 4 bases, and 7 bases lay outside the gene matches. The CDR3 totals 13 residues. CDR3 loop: CASSPDRAGPLHF. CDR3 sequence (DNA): TGTGCCAGCAGCCCCGACAGGGCGGGCCCCCTCCACTTT.

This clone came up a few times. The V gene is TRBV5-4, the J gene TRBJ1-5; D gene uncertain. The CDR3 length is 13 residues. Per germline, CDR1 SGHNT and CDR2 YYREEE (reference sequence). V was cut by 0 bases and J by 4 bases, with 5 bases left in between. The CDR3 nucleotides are TGTGCCAGCAGCTTGGACGGGAATCAGCCCCAGCATTTT. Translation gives CASSLDGNQPQHF. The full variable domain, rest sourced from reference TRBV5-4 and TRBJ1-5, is ETGVTQSPTHLIKTRGQQVTLRCSSQSGHNTVSWYQQALGQGPQFIFQYYREEENGRGNFPPRFSGLQFPNYSSELNVNALELDDSALYLCASSLDGNQPQHFGDGTRLSIL.

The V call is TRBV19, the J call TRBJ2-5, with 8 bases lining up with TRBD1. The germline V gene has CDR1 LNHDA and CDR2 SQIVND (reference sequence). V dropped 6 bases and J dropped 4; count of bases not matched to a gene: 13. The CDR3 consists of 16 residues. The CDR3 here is CASRDGQGPVGETQYF. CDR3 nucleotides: TGTGCCAGTAGAGACGGACAGGGCCCCGTGGGAGAGACCCAGTACTTC.

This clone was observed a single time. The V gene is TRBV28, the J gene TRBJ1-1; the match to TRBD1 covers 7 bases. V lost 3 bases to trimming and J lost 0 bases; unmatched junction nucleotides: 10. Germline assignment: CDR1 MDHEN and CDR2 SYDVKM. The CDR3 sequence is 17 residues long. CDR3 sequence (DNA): TGTGCCAGCAGTTTCCGATCGTGGGGGACAGTGAACACTGAAGCTTTCTTT. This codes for CASSFRSWGTVNTEAFF.

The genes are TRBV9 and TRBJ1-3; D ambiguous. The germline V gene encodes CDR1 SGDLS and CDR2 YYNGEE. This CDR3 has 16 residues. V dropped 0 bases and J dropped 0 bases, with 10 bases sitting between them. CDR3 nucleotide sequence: TGTGCCAGCAGCGTAGACCCAGAACCCTCTGGAAACACCATATATTTT. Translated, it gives CASSVDPEPSGNTIYF.

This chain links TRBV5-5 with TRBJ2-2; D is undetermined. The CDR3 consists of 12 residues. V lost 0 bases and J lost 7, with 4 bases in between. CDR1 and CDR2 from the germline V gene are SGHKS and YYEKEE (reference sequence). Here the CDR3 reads CASSLGVGELFF. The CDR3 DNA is TGTGCCAGCAGCTTGGGAGTCGGGGAGCTGTTTTTT.

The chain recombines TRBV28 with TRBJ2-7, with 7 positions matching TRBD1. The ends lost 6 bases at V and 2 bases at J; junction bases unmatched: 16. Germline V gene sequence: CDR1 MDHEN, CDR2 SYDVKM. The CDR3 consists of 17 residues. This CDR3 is CASSPTVGDSRAYEQYV. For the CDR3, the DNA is TGTGCCAGCAGCCCCACTGTAGGGGACAGTCGGGCCTACGAGCAGTACGTC.